The present T cell receptor (beta chain) was sequenced within a study of PD-L1 blockade in urothelial cancer. Study at large: Per blood sample, T cells had a median of around 140,000.

Sequenced by immunoSEQ multiplex PCR; TCRdb stores in-frame clones only, minus some. The repertoire holds 35,000 to 55,000 clones, with approximately 83% as singletons. This clone appeared a single time. The time point is: peripheral blood 6 weeks after treatment start. Between the trimmed V and J ends, which lost 6 bases and 4 bases, there was a span of 11 bases. The CDR3 has 13 residues. Germline V gene sequence: CDR1 LNHDA, CDR2 SQIVND (reference sequence). This clonotype was obtained from a man in his sixties with urothelial cancer. This material consisted of PBMCs, taken around atezolizumab (anti-PD-L1) treatment. V gene TRBV19 combines with J gene TRBJ2-3; tentatively, D is TRBD1 (6 bases). The CDR3 DNA is TGTGCCAGTAGCCAGAACAGGGCAGATACGCAGTATTTT. Translating gives CASSQNRADTQYF.